This entry lists 16 T cell receptor beta chains sequenced from one sample in a study of shared clonotypes between healthy human individuals. TCRdb keeps only in-frame clones here, not all; method: immunoSEQ multiplex PCR. The table lists 1,400,000 or so clones, 98% of them singletons. Sequenced: naive CD4+ T cells sorted from blood. Subset: CD45RA+ positively selected. The source is a man between 25 and 39 years old in good health.

The V gene is TRBV28, the J gene TRBJ1-5; the D gene is possibly TRBD1 (5 bases). The CDR3 has 16 amino acids. Trimming shortened V by 4 bases and J by 0 bases, and 13 bases separated the two germline ends. Germline CDR1 is MDHEN and CDR2 is SYDVKM. The CDR3 sequence is CASSSQQGNSNQPQHF. The CDR3 DNA reads as TGTGCCAGCAGTTCACAGCAGGGAAATAGCAATCAGCCCCAGCATTTT.

This clone appeared once. The rearrangement uses TRBV6-5 and TRBJ2-5; TRBD1 aligns across 10 bases. V trimming: 5 bases; J trimming: 2 bases; junction bases outside the gene matches: 5. The CDR3 spans 15 residues. Per germline, CDR1 MNHEY and CDR2 SVGAGI. The CDR3 DNA reads TGTGCCAGCAGTGGACCGGGACAGGGGCAAGAGACCCAGTACTTC. Its translation: CASSGPGQGQETQYF.

In the case of this clone: The identical CDR3 is also encoded by other nucleotide sequences in the sample. J is TRBJ1-4 and V is TRBV2; TRBD1 agrees at 8 bases. The CDR3 spans 15 residues. From germline, CDR1 is SNHLY and CDR2 FYNNEI. The V segment lost 4 bases and the J segment 4 bases; nucleotides outside the gene matches: 5. The CDR3: CASSVRQGSNEKLFF. CDR3 nucleotides: TGTGCCAGCAGTGTAAGACAGGGGAGTAATGAAAAACTGTTTTTT.

The rearrangement links TRBV30 to TRBJ1-2; no clear D gene. Trimming cost V 2 bases and J 8 bases, with 15 bases left between them. The CDR3 spans 13 residues. Germline V gene data show CDR1 as GTSNPN and CDR2 as SVGIG (reference sequence). The CDR3 region has the DNA TGTGCCTGGAGTATAACGGTCCGGCGGGGCTACACCTTC. It encodes CAWSITVRRGYTF.

The CDR3 region has the DNA TGTGCCTGGAGTCCCACGGGGCCAAACACCATATATTTT. The encoded protein is CAWSPTGPNTIYF. The genes are TRBV30 and TRBJ1-3; possibly TRBD1 for D (5 bases). With 2 bases removed from V and 6 bases from J, the gap between germline ends came to 11 bases. Per the germline V gene, CDR1 is GTSNPN and CDR2 is SVGIG (reference sequence). The CDR3 has 13 amino acids.

This rearrangement joins TRBV5-1 to TRBJ2-2, with TRBD2 identical over 10 bases. Germline-derived CDR1 and CDR2 are SGHRS and YFSETQ. This CDR3 comprises 16 residues. Unmatched junction bases numbered 7, after V lost 5 bases and J lost 3 bases. Written as DNA, the CDR3 is TGCGCCAGCAGGTTCCTAGCGGGAGTTGACACCGGGGAGCTGTTTTTT. This sequence encodes CASRFLAGVDTGELFF.

This chain links TRBV2 with TRBJ2-7, with TRBD1 as a possible D gene (7 bases). Germline assignment: CDR1 SNHLY and CDR2 FYNNEI. There are 12 residues in the CDR3. The ends were cut back, 5 bases at V and 6 bases at J, with 11 bases in the middle. In DNA, the CDR3 is TGTGCCAGCAGTCTCCAGGGGGGCGAGCAGTACTTC. It encodes CASSLQGGEQYF.

The CDR3 DNA is TGCGCCAGCAGCCAAGCGGTGACTAGCCCCACCGGGGAGCTGTTTTTT. Protein sequence: CASSQAVTSPTGELFF. The V call is TRBV4-3, the J call TRBJ2-2, with 7 bases identical to TRBD2. Unmatched junction bases numbered 6, after V lost 1 base and J lost 4 bases. CDR1 is LGHNA and CDR2 is YSLEER in the germline V gene. The CDR3 covers 16 residues.

This chain links TRBV19 with TRBJ1-2, with D perhaps matching TRBD1 (5 bases). Germline V CDR1 and CDR2: LNHDA, SQIVND (reference sequence). The CDR3 consists of 15 residues. Trimming pared 5 bases from V and 4 bases from J, leaving 17 bases between. CDR3 DNA sequence: TGTGCCAGTAGTGGCGACAGCCTGATACCCTATGGCTACACCTTC. Residues: CASSGDSLIPYGYTF.

CDR3 in amino acids: CASSSQGSGANVLTF. CDR3 DNA sequence: TGTGCCAGCAGCTCACAGGGGTCTGGGGCCAACGTCCTGACTTTC. The chain recombines TRBV11-2 with TRBJ2-6; 7 bases line up with TRBD1. The CDR3 is 15 amino acids. The V gene end was trimmed by 4 bases and the J gene end by 1 base; junction bases not matched to a gene: 1. Germline CDR1 SGHAT, CDR2 FQNNGV.

This clone has a single count. This rearrangement joins TRBV7-6 to TRBJ2-7; 9 bases align to TRBD2. V was clipped by 5 bases and J by 0 bases; unmatched bases: 17. CDR1 SGHVS and CDR2 FNYEAQ come from the germline V gene. This CDR3 has 19 amino acids. The CDR3 nucleotides are TGTGCCAGCAGCCCCCGACTAGCGGTGAACGTCAAACTCTCCTACGAGCAGTACTTC. It codes for CASSPRLAVNVKLSYEQYF.

The gene calls are TRBV10-1 and TRBJ2-3; D unresolved. This CDR3 has 13 amino acids. The V gene lost 3 bases and the J gene lost 3 bases, with 7 bases spanning the gap. Germline CDR1 reads WNHNN; CDR2 reads SYGVQD (reference sequence). The CDR3 DNA sequence: TGCGCCAGCAGTGACAGCTATACAGATACGCAGTATTTT. Translation: CASSDSYTDTQYF.

The chain carries TRBV9 and TRBJ2-1; D gene unclear. V was pared by 0 bases and J by 1 base, with 8 bases between. This CDR3 spans 15 amino acids. Per the germline V gene, CDR1 is SGDLS and CDR2 is YYNGEE. CDR3 in amino acids: CASSVVLGSYNEQFF. The CDR3 coding sequence is TGTGCCAGCAGCGTAGTATTAGGTTCCTACAATGAGCAGTTCTTC. Together with reference TRBV9 and TRBJ2-1, the CDR3 gives the full variable domain: DSGVTQTPKHLITATGQRVTLRCSPRSGDLSVYWYQQSLDQGLQFLIQYYNGEERAKGNILERFSAQQFPDLHSELNLSSLELGDSALYFCASSVVLGSYNEQFFGPGTRLTVL.

The chain is built from TRBV14 and TRBJ2-1, with D hard to call. CDR1 and CDR2 from the germline V gene are SGHDN and FVKESK. V was trimmed by 4 bases and J by 8 bases, leaving 12 bases between them. This CDR3 spans 13 amino acids. CDR3 region: CASSPRAFDEQFF. The CDR3, as DNA: TGTGCCAGCAGCCCACGCGCGTTCGATGAGCAGTTCTTC. Filled out from reference TRBV14 and TRBJ2-1, the complete variable domain reads EAGVTQFPSHSVIEKGQTVTLRCDPISGHDNLYWYRRVMGKEIKFLLHFVKESKQDESGMPNNRFLAERTGGTYSTLKVQPAELEDSGVYFCASSPRAFDEQFFGPGTRLTVL.

This chain's CDR3 is CSVELVQETQYF. The CDR3, as DNA: TGCAGCGTTGAACTAGTCCAAGAGACCCAGTACTTC. The chain links TRBV29-1 to TRBJ2-5; D unresolved. The V end was cut by 2 bases, the J end by 1 base, with 5 bases between. Per germline, CDR1 SQVTM and CDR2 ANQGSEA. The CDR3 runs to 12 residues. The whole variable domain, remainder taken from reference TRBV29-1 and TRBJ2-5, is SAVISQKPSRDICQRGTSLTIQCQVDSQVTMMFWYRQQPGQSLTLIATANQGSEATYESGFVIDKFPISRPNLTFSTLTVSNMSPEDSSIYLCSVELVQETQYFGPGTRLLVL.

J is TRBJ1-5 and V is TRBV4-3; D may be TRBD1 (6 bases). V was shortened by 4 bases and J by 0 bases, with 13 bases between the two germline ends. This CDR3 spans 16 amino acids. From germline, CDR1 is LGHNA and CDR2 YSLEER. In nucleotides, the CDR3 is TGCGCCAGCAGCCGGGAATGGGGGGCTAGCAATCAGCCCCAGCATTTT. It encodes CASSREWGASNQPQHF.